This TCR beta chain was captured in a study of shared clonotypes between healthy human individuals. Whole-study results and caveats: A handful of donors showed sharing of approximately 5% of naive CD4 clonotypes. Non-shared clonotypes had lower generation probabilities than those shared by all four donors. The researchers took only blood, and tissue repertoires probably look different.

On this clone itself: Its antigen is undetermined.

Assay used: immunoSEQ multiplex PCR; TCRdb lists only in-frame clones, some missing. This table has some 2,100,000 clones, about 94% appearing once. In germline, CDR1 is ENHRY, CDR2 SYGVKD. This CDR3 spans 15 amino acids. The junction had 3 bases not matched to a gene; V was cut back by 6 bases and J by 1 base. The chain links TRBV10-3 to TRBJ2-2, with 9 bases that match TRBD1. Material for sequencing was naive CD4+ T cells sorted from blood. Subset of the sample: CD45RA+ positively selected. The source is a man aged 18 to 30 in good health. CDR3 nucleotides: TGTGCCATCAGGAAGGACAGGGGGAACACCGGGGAGCTGTTTTTT. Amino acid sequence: CAIRKDRGNTGELFF.